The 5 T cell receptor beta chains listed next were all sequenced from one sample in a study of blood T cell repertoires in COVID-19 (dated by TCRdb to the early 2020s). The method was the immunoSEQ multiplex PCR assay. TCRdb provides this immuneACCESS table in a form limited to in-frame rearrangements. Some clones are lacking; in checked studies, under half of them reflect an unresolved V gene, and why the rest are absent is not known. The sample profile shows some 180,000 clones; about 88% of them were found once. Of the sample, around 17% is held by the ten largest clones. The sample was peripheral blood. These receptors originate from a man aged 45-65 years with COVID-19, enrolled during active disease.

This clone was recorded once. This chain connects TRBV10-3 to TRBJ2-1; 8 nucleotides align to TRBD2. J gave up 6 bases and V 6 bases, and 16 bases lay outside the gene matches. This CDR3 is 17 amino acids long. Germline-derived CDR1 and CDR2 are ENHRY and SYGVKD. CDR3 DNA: TGTGCCATCAGCTTTCCCGGCGGGACTAGGGAGGGCAATGAGCAGTTCTTC. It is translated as CAISFPGGTREGNEQFF.

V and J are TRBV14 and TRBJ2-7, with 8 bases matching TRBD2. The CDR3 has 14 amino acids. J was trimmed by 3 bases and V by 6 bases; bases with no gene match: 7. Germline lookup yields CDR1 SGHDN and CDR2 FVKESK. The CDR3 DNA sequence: TGTGCCAGCAGTCCCTTAGCGGGGCACTACGAGCAGTACTTC. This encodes CASSPLAGHYEQYF.

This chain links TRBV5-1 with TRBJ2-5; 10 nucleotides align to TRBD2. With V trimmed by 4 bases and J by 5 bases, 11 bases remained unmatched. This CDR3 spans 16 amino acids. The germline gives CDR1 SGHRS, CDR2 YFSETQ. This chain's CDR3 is CASSPGTSAAIETQYF. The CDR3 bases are TGCGCCAGCAGCCCCGGGACTAGCGCAGCGATCGAGACCCAGTACTTC. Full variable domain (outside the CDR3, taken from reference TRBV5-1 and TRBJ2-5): KAGVTQTPRYLIKTRGQQVTLSCSPISGHRSVSWYQQTPGQGLQFLFEYFSETQRNKGNFPGRFSGRQFSNSRSEMNVSTLELGDSALYLCASSPGTSAAIETQYFGPGTRLLVL.

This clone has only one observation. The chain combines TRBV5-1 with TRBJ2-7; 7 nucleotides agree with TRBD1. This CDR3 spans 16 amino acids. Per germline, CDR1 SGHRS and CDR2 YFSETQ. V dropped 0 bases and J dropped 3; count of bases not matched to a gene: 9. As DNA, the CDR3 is TGCGCCAGCAGCTTGGCGCCGGGACAGCAAAGCTACGAGCAGTACTTC. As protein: CASSLAPGQQSYEQYF.

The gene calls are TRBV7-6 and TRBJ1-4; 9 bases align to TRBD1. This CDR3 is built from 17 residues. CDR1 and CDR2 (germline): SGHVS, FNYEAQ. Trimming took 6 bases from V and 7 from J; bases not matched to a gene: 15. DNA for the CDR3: TGTGCCAGCAGACCCGGGACAGGGCGTGGTTTTGGTGAAAAACTGTTTTTT. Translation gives CASRPGTGRGFGEKLFF.